This T cell receptor beta chain originates from a study of STAT5B mutations in CD4+ large granular lymphocyte leukemia. With 0 bases removed from V and 1 base from J, the gap between germline ends came to 3 bases. There are 13 residues in the CDR3. The germline CDR1 and CDR2 sequences are SGHTA and FQGNSA. Study-wide results and limits: No patients shared main leukemic clonotypes, though around 24% appeared at low frequency elsewhere.

This clone appeared a few times. Its specificity is not known. Source study methods: A productive frequency of 2.59 x 10-5 was the lowest detectable. The repertoire was sequenced with immunoSEQ multiplex PCR; TCRdb's copy has only in-frame clones and lacks some. Clone size and the V and J calls come from that table; the DNA yielded D and trimming. The sample consists of approximately 21,000 clones, approximately 80% of them appearing once. The material sequenced was CD4+ T cells from blood buffy coats. The clonotype originates from a human donor in good health. The chain has TRBV7-2 and TRBJ1-1; D unclear. CDR3 in DNA: TGTGCCAGCAGCTTAGCCCCGAACACTGAAGCTTTCTTT. It encodes CASSLAPNTEAFF.